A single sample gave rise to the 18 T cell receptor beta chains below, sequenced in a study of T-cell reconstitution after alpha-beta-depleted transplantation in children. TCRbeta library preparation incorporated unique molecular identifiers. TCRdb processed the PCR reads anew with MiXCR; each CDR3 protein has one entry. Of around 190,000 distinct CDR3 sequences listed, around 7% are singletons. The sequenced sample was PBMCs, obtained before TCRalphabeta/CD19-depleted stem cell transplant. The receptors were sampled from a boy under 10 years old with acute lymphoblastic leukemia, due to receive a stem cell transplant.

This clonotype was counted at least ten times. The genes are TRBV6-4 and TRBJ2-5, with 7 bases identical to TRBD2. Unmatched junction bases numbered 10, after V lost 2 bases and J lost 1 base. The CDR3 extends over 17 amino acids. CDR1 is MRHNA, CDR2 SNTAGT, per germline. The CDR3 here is CASSDPLTSPIQETQYF. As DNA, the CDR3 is TGTGCCAGCAGTGACCCTTTGACTAGCCCTATCCAAGAGACCCAGTACTTC.

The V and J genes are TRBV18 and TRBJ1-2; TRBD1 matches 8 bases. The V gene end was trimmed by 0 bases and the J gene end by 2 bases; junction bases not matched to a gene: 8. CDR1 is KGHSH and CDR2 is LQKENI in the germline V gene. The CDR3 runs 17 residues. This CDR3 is CASSPPSAGGSNYGYTF. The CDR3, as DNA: TGTGCCAGCTCACCACCGAGCGCAGGGGGCTCGAACTATGGCTACACCTTC. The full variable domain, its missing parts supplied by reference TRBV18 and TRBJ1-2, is NAGVMQNPRHLVRRRGQEARLRCSPMKGHSHVYWYRQLPEEGLKFMVYLQKENIIDESGMPKERFSAEFPKEGPSILRIQQVVRGDSAAYFCASSPPSAGGSNYGYTFGSGTRLTVV.

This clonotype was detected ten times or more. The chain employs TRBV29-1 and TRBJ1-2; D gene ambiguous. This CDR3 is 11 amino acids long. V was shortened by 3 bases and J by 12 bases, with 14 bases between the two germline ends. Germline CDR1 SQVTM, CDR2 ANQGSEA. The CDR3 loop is CSVDGPEGDTF. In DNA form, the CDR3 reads TGCAGCGTTGATGGGCCAGAAGGAGACACCTTC.

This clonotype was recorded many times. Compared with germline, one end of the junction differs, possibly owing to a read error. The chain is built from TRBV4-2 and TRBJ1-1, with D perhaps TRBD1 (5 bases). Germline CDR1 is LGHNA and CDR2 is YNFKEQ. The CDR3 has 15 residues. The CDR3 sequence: CASSQASFQDTEAFF. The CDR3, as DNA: TGTGCCAGCAGCCAAGCTTCCTTCCAGGACACCGAAGCTTTCTTT.

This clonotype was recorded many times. CDR3 sequence (DNA): TGTGCCAGCACCGGACAGGGGCCATCCTACAATGAGCAGTTCTTC. Translated: CASTGQGPSYNEQFF. The chain joins TRBV2 to TRBJ2-1; 9 bases are shared with TRBD1. In germline, CDR1 is SNHLY, CDR2 FYNNEI. This CDR3 contains 15 residues. Unmatched junction bases numbered 5, after V lost 7 bases and J lost 1 base.

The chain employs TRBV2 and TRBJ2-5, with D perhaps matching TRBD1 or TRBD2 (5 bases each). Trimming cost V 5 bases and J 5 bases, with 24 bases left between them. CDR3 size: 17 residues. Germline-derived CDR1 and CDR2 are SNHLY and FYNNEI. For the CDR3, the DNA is TGTGCCAGCAGTACGCTCCTAATGACAGAGGGATGGGAGACCCAGTACTTC. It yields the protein CASSTLLMTEGWETQYF.

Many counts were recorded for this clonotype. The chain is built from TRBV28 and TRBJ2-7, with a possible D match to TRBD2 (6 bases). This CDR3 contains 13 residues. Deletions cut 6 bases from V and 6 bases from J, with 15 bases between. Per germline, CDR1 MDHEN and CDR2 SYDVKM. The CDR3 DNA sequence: TGTGCCAGCAGACTGGGAGGTTTCACCGAGCAGTACTTC. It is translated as CASRLGGFTEQYF.

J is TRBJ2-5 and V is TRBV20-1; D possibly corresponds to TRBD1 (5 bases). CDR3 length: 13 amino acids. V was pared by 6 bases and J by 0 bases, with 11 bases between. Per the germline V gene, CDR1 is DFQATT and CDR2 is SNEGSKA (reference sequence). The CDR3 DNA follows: TGCAGTGCAACAGACAGAGACCAAGAGACCCAGTACTTC. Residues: CSATDRDQETQYF.

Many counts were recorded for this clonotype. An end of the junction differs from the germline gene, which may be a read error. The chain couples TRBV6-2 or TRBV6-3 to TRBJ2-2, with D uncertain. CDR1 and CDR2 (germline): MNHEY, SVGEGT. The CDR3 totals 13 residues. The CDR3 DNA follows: TGTGCCAGCAGCTACTATGACACCGGGGAGCTGTTTTTT. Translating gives CASSYYDTGELFF.

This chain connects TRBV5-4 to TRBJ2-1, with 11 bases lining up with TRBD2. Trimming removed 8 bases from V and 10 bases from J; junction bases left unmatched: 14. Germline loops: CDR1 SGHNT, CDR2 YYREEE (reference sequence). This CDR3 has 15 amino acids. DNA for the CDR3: TGTGCCAGTACTAGCGGGAGTTCAGACGGTGGGGAGCAGTTCTTC. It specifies CASTSGSSDGGEQFF.

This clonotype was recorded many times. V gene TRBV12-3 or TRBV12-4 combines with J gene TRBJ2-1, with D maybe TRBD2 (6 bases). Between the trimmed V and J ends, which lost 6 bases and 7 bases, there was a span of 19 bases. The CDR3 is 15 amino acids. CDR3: CASSPGQGGPNEQFF. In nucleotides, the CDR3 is TGTGCCAGCAGCCCGGGGCAGGGAGGCCCAAATGAGCAGTTCTTC.

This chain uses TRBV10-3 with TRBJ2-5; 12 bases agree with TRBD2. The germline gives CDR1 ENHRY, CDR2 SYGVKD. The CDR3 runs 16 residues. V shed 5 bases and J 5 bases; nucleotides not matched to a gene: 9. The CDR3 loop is CAISRTSGGPVETQYF. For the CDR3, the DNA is TGTGCCATCAGTCGTACTAGCGGGGGGCCCGTGGAGACCCAGTACTTC.

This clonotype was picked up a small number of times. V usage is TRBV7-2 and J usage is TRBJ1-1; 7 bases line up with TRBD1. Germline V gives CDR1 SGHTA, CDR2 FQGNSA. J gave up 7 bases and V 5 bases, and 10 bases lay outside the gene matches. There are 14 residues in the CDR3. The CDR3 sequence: CASSARQGSHEAFF. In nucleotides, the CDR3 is TGTGCCAGCAGCGCCCGACAGGGTAGTCATGAAGCTTTCTTT.

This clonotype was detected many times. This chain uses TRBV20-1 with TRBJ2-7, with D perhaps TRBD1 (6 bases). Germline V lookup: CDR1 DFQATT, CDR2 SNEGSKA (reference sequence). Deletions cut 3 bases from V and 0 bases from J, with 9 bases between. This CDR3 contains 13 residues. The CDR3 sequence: CSARTGSSYEQYF. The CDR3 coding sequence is TGCAGTGCTAGGACAGGCAGCTCCTACGAGCAGTACTTC.

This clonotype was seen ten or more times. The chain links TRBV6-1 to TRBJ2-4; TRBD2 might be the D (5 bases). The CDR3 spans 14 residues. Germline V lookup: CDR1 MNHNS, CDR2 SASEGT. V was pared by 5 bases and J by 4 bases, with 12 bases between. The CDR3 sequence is CASSQVAKKNIQYF. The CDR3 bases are TGTGCCAGCAGTCAAGTAGCGAAAAAAAACATTCAGTACTTC.

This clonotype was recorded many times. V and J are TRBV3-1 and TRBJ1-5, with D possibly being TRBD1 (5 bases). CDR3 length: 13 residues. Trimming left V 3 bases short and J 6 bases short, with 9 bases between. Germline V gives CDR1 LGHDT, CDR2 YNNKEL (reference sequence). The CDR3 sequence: CASSHDSFQPQHF. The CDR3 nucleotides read TGTGCCAGCAGCCATGACAGCTTTCAGCCCCAGCATTTT. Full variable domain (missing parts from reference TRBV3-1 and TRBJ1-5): DTAVSQTPKYLVTQMGNDKSIKCEQNLGHDTMYWYKQDSKKFLKIMFSYNNKELIINETVPNRFSPKSPDKAHLNLHINSLELGDSAVYFCASSHDSFQPQHFGDGTRLSIL.

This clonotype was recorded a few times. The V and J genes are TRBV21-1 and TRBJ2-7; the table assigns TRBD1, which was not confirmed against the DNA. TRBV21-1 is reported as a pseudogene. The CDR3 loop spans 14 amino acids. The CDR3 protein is CASSKGEGGPPQYF. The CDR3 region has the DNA TGTGCCAGCAGCAAAGGTGAAGGGGGCCCCCCCCAGTACTTC.

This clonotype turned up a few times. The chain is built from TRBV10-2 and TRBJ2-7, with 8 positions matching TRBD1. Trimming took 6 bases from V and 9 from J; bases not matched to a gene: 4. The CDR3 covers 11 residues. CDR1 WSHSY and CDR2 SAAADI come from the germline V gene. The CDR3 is CASSLGQGQYF. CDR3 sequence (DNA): TGCGCCAGCAGCCTCGGACAGGGGCAGTACTTC.